Listed below are T cell receptor beta chains from one sample, sequenced in a study of long-term antiretroviral therapy in people with HIV. Sequencing was performed with immunoSEQ multiplex PCR; in TCRdb, only in-frame clones are kept and a portion is missing. The table lists some 27,000 clones, roughly 92% of them singletons, with about 6.4% in the top ten. Specimen: unsorted PBMCs, collected approximately 6.5 years after starting antiretroviral therapy. These receptors were obtained from a woman aged 40 to 50 with HIV. Each CDR3 is given with its conserved first and last residue. A D gene is named only where the DNA matches it firmly. Clone size is not always given. Where it is, it says once, few, many or a class for expanded clones.

-	once	TRBJ1-2	TRBV12-5	CASGPGLYYGYTF	TGTGCTAGTGGTCCGGGACTTTACTATGGCTACACCTTC
TRBD2	-	TRBJ2-5	TRBV11-2	CASSLISSGGPGETQYF	TGTGCCAGCAGCTTAATCTCTAGCGGGGGCCCCGGGGAGACCCAGTACTTC
-	-	TRBJ2-2	TRBV6-1	CASSVQPGQNTGELFF	TGTGCCAGCAGTGTCCAGCCGGGACAGAACACCGGGGAGCTGTTTTTT
-	-	TRBJ2-1	TRBV7-2	CASIPSGFGHNEQFF	TGTGCCAGCATTCCCAGCGGGTTTGGGCACAATGAGCAGTTCTTC
TRBD1	-	TRBJ2-3	TRBV6-1	CASSPTGGTDTQYF	TGTGCCAGCAGTCCGACAGGGGGCACAGATACGCAGTATTTT
TRBD1	-	TRBJ2-3	TRBV11-2	CASSFLGQGNPDTQYF	TGTGCCAGCAGTTTCCTCGGACAGGGGAATCCAGATACGCAGTATTTT
-	once	TRBJ2-1	TRBV7-2	CASSLVGGPNEQFF	TGTGCCAGCAGCTTAGTGGGGGGGCCGAATGAGCAGTTCTTC
-	-	TRBJ1-3	TRBV2	CASSGSGSFSGNTIYF	TGTGCCAGCAGTGGGTCAGGGTCTTTCTCTGGAAACACCATATATTTT
TRBD2	-	TRBJ2-1	TRBV7-8	CASSERPGLAIYNEQFF	TGTGCCAGCAGCGAACGTCCGGGACTAGCGATCTACAATGAGCAGTTCTTC
TRBD1	-	TRBJ1-3	TRBV5-6	CASSFGQELGNTIYF	TGTGCCAGCAGCTTCGGACAGGAACTTGGAAACACCATATATTTT
-	-	TRBJ2-7	TRBV5-1	CASSLAYGTQPYEQYF	TGCGCCAGCAGCTTGGCCTACGGGACACAACCCTACGAGCAGTACTTC
TRBD1	-	TRBJ1-4	TRBV5-8	CASSFTGVGEKLFF	TGTGCCAGCAGCTTCACAGGGGTGGGTGAAAAACTGTTTTTT
-	-	TRBJ2-5	TRBV27	CASIDYLGRGTQYF	TGTGCCAGCATAGATTATTTGGGTCGGGGGACCCAGTACTTC
-	-	TRBJ1-1	TRBV30	CAWSDSWGHPSWNTEAFF	TGTGCCTGGAGCGACTCGTGGGGACACCCGTCTTGGAACACTGAAGCTTTCTTT
TRBD1	-	TRBJ1-1	TRBV19	CASSIGTGRYMNTEAFF	TGTGCCAGTAGTATCGGGACAGGACGCTACATGAACACTGAAGCTTTCTTT
-	-	TRBJ1-1	TRBV11-2	CASSLGRDTEAFF	TGTGCCAGCAGCTTAGGGCGGGACACTGAAGCTTTCTTT
TRBD1	-	TRBJ1-1	TRBV7-2	CASSFLGQGNTEAFF	TGTGCCAGCAGCTTCCTGGGACAGGGGAACACTGAAGCTTTCTTT
-	once	TRBJ1-1	TRBV7-9	CASSRGQNLEAFF	TGTGCCAGCAGCAGAGGACAAAATCTTGAAGCTTTCTTT
-	-	TRBJ1-1	TRBV10-3	CASHGQTMNTEAFF	TGTGCATCTCACGGTCAGACCATGAACACTGAAGCTTTCTTT
-	-	TRBJ2-5	TRBV5-6	CASSLTRERGETQYF	TGTGCCAGCAGCTTGACCAGGGAAAGAGGAGAGACCCAGTACTTC
-	-	TRBJ2-3	TRBV5-4	CASSLRGNTDTQYF	TGTGCCAGCAGCTTGCGGGGGAACACAGATACGCAGTATTTT
-	-	TRBJ2-7	TRBV27	CASSPVGETAAYEQYF	TGTGCCAGCAGTCCCGTAGGTGAGACAGCAGCCTACGAGCAGTACTTC
-	-	TRBJ1-6	TRBV30	CAWRGESPLHF	TGTGCCTGGAGGGGGGAGTCACCCCTCCACTTT
TRBD1	-	TRBJ1-1	TRBV19	CASLGDSSYSEAFF	TGTGCCAGCCTGGGGGACAGTTCATATTCTGAAGCTTTCTTT
-	-	TRBJ1-1	TRBV7-9	CASSLFDTEAFF	TGTGCCAGCAGCCTATTTGACACTGAAGCTTTCTTT
-	-	TRBJ1-2	TRBV4-3	CASSQDRRGSLYGYTF	TGCGCCAGCAGCCAAGATAGGAGGGGGTCCTTATATGGCTACACCTTC
-	-	TRBJ1-2	TRBV4-1	CASSQEQGSAYGYTF	TGCGCCAGCAGCCAAGAGCAGGGTTCAGCCTATGGCTACACCTTC
TRBD1	-	TRBJ1-4	TRBV4-2	CASSQDPGQGAFSANEKLFF	TGTGCCAGCAGCCAAGATCCGGGACAGGGGGCATTTTCGGCTAATGAAAAACTGTTTTTT
-	-	TRBJ1-6	TRBV11-2	CASSLGPGDNSPLHF	TGTGCCAGCAGCTTAGGGCCAGGCGATAATTCACCCCTCCACTTT
TRBD1	-	TRBJ2-7	TRBV30	CAWRRTGLAYEQYF	TGTGCCTGGAGAAGGACAGGGCTAGCCTACGAGCAGTACTTC
-	-	TRBJ2-5	TRBV15	CATSRDQGQETQYF	TGTGCCACCAGCAGAGATCAGGGACAAGAGACCCAGTACTTC
TRBD1	-	TRBJ2-1	TRBV25-1	CASSSPGQGYNEQFF	TGTGCCAGCAGTTCCCCGGGACAGGGCTACAATGAGCAGTTCTTC
-	-	TRBJ2-7	TRBV5-6	CASSLVAAGVTYEQYF	TGTGCCAGCAGCTTGGTTGCGGCAGGGGTTACCTACGAGCAGTACTTC
-	-	TRBJ1-2	TRBV9	CASSVGAGSLNYGYTF	TGTGCCAGCAGCGTAGGAGCAGGGTCGCTGAACTATGGCTACACCTTC
-	-	TRBJ1-2	TRBV27	CASSLSGSPVDGGYTF	TGTGCCAGCAGTTTATCCGGGAGCCCGGTCGACGGGGGCTACACCTTC
-	-	TRBJ2-4	TRBV10-3	CAISESGATAKNIQYF	TGTGCCATCAGTGAGTCCGGGGCCACAGCCAAAAACATTCAGTACTTC
-	-	TRBJ2-7	TRBV7-9	CASSLEGPTRVQYF	TGTGCCAGCAGCTTAGAAGGGCCTACTAGGGTGCAGTACTTC
-	-	TRBJ1-1	TRBV7-9	CASSPQGRTEAFF	TGTGCCAGCAGCCCTCAGGGGAGGACTGAAGCTTTCTTT
-	-	TRBJ1-6	TRBV19	CASSSRDSPLHF	TGTGCCAGTAGTAGTCGGGATTCACCCCTCCACTTT
-	-	TRBJ1-2	TRBV7-8	CASSLVWGVYGTPKSYTF	TGTGCCAGCAGCTTAGTCTGGGGGGTGTACGGGACTCCCAAAAGCTACACCTTC
TRBD1	-	TRBJ2-2	TRBV5-1	CASSRVSGQGTGELFF	TGCGCCAGCAGCCGAGTTAGCGGACAGGGGACCGGGGAGCTGTTTTTT
-	-	TRBJ2-7	TRBV18	CASSPPGQNLYEQYF	TGTGCCAGCTCACCACCGGGACAAAACCTCTACGAGCAGTACTTC
TRBD1	-	TRBJ2-7	TRBV4-2	CASSPGHRGDSYEQYF	TGTGCCAGCAGCCCCGGGCACAGGGGGGACTCCTACGAGCAGTACTTC
TRBD1	-	TRBJ2-3	TRBV2	CASSGRQGASTDTQYF	TGTGCCAGCAGTGGTCGACAGGGGGCTAGCACAGATACGCAGTATTTT
TRBD1	-	TRBJ1-1	TRBV4-1	CASSARDRRGTEAFF	TGCGCCAGCAGCGCCCGGGACAGGAGGGGGACTGAAGCTTTCTTT
-	-	TRBJ2-2	TRBV4-3	CASSQGNRQPPYTGELFF	TGCGCCAGCAGCCAAGGGAACAGGCAGCCGCCTTACACCGGGGAGCTGTTTTTT